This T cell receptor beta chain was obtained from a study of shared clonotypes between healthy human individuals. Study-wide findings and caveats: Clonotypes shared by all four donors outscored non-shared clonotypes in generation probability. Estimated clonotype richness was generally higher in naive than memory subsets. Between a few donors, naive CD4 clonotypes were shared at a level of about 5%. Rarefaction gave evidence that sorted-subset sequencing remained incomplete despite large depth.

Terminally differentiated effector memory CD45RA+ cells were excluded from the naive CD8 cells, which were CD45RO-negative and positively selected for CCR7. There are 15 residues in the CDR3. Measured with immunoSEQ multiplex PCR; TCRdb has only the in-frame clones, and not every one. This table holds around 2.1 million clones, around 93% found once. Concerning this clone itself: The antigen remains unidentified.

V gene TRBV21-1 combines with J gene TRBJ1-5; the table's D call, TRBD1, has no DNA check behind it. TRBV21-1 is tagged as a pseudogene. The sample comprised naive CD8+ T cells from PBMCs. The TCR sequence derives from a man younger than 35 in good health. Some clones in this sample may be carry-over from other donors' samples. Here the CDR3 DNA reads TGTGCCAGCAGCATACAGGGCTGGAGCAATCAGCCCCAGCATTTT. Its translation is CASSIQGWSNQPQHF.